These 26 T cell receptor beta chains were sequenced from one sample in a study of OX40 agonist ivuxolimab in advanced cancers. Sequencing used immunoSEQ multiplex PCR; TCRdb keeps in-frame clones, though not all of them. The sample lists some 44,000 clones, around 87% seen once, with less than 0.4% in the top ten. This specimen was CD4+ or CD8+ T cells sorted from blood, taken in a trial of the OX40 agonist ivuxolimab. The receptors here all came from an adult with an advanced solid tumor such as melanoma, head and neck, liver or kidney cancer.

The chain combines TRBV19 with TRBJ1-4, with a tentative D call TRBD1 (5 bases). There are 13 residues in the CDR3. Trimming shortened V by 6 bases and J by 7 bases, and 12 bases separated the two germline ends. CDR1 and CDR2 from the germline V gene are LNHDA and SQIVND (reference sequence). The CDR3 sequence is CASSLGGIEKLFF. DNA for the CDR3: TGTGCCAGTAGCCTCGGGGGTATTGAAAAACTGTTTTTT. The complete variable domain, with remaining parts taken from reference TRBV19 and TRBJ1-4, reads DGGITQSPKYLFRKEGQNVTLSCEQNLNHDAMYWYRQDPGQGLRLIYYSQIVNDFQKGDIAEGYSVSREKKESFPLTVTSAQKNPTAFYLCASSLGGIEKLFFGSGTQLSVL.

In this sample, this clone turned up once. The chain recombines TRBV5-6 with TRBJ1-6; tentative D call: TRBD1 (6 bases). The V gene lost 2 bases and the J gene lost 7 bases, with 13 bases spanning the gap. The CDR3 spans 15 residues. Germline V gene data show CDR1 as SGHDT and CDR2 as YYEEEE. CDR3 sequence: CASSLIDRRNSPLHF. The CDR3 DNA follows: TGTGCCAGCAGCTTAATCGACAGGAGAAATTCACCCCTCCACTTT.

The chain uses TRBV13 and TRBJ2-1; 13 nucleotides agree with TRBD2. This CDR3 contains 15 residues. CDR1 and CDR2 (germline): PRHDT, FYEKMQ (reference sequence). Trimming at V came to 2 bases and at J to 9 bases, leaving 4 bases not matched to a gene. The DNA for the CDR3 is TGTGCCAGCAGCTTAAGACTAGCGGGAGGTGGTGAGCAGTTCTTC. Translation: CASSLRLAGGGEQFF.

This clone occurred once. The V gene is TRBV9, the J gene TRBJ2-3; 8 bases map to TRBD2. The V gene's germline CDR1 is SGDLS and CDR2 YYNGEE. The junction had 8 bases not matched to a gene; V was cut back by 7 bases and J by 4 bases. CDR3 length: 14 residues. The CDR3, as DNA: TGTGCCAGCGAGAGGGGGGGACTAGCAGATACGCAGTATTTT. Protein sequence: CASERGGLADTQYF.

The chain joins TRBV7-2 to TRBJ2-7; TRBD2 matches at 11 bases. Germline values: CDR1 SGHTA, CDR2 FQGNSA. The junction had 7 bases not matched to a gene; V was cut back by 3 bases and J by 0 bases. This CDR3 has 17 residues. The DNA for the CDR3 is TGTGCCAGCAGCTTCGGACTAGCGGGTCCCAGCTCCTACGAGCAGTACTTC. It yields the protein CASSFGLAGPSSYEQYF.

The V gene is TRBV6-6, the J gene TRBJ1-5; D is ambiguous. The V end was cut by 8 bases, the J end by 6 bases, with 14 bases between. This CDR3 region has 13 residues. Per the germline V gene, CDR1 is MNHNY and CDR2 is SVGAGI (reference sequence). The CDR3 DNA reads as TGTGCCAGCGGGAGGGATTCGCGTCAGCCCCAGCATTTT. Its protein is CASGRDSRQPQHF.

The genes are TRBV2 and TRBJ2-2; TRBD2 matches at 10 bases. V trimming: 6 bases; J trimming: 4 bases; junction bases outside the gene matches: 5. The CDR3 is 15 residues long. Germline V CDR1 and CDR2: SNHLY, FYNNEI. This CDR3 is CASRESGRGTGELFF. As DNA, the CDR3 is TGTGCCAGCAGGGAAAGCGGGAGGGGCACCGGGGAGCTGTTTTTT.

The V call is TRBV4-2, the J call TRBJ2-1; TRBD2 agrees at 7 bases. With V trimmed by 1 base and J by 7 bases, 7 bases remained unmatched. CDR3 length: 15 residues. The germline V gene has CDR1 LGHNA and CDR2 YNFKEQ. The CDR3: CASSQAGGERNEQFF. The CDR3 nucleotides read TGTGCCAGCAGCCAAGCGGGGGGAGAGAGGAATGAGCAGTTCTTC.

The chain combines TRBV9 with TRBJ1-6; 8 positions agree with TRBD1. The germline V gene encodes CDR1 SGDLS and CDR2 YYNGEE. This CDR3 spans 16 amino acids. J was trimmed by 7 bases and V by 3 bases; bases with no gene match: 9. For the CDR3, the DNA is TGTGCCAGCAGCGCTTGGTCCGCAGGGGGCAATTCACCCCTCCACTTT. Translated, it gives CASSAWSAGGNSPLHF.

V is TRBV12-5 and J is TRBJ2-5, with 8 bases matching TRBD1. V shed 6 bases, J shed 5 bases, and the junction held 5 bases outside the gene matches. CDR3 size: 13 residues. Germline V gene lookup returns CDR1 LGHNT and CDR2 FRNRAP. The CDR3 loop is CASGYDRGETQYF. The CDR3 DNA reads as TGTGCTAGTGGCTACGACAGGGGCGAGACCCAGTACTTC.

This clone was recorded a few times. The rearrangement links TRBV6-5 to TRBJ2-7, with TRBD1 as a possible D gene (6 bases). This CDR3 has 13 amino acids. Germline assignment: CDR1 MNHEY and CDR2 SVGAGI. V gave up 7 bases and J gave up 2 bases, with 12 bases separating them. As DNA, the CDR3 is TGTGCCAGCACCGACGCAGGGGCCTACGAGCAGTACTTC. Protein product: CASTDAGAYEQYF.

The chain carries TRBV11-2 and TRBJ2-1; 8 nucleotides align to TRBD2. This CDR3 spans 15 amino acids. The germline gives CDR1 SGHAT, CDR2 FQNNGV. J gave up 5 bases and V 5 bases, and 8 bases lay outside the gene matches. The CDR3: CASSGLAGPHNEQFF. CDR3 nucleotide sequence: TGTGCCAGCAGCGGCTTAGCGGGACCCCACAATGAGCAGTTCTTC.

V and J are TRBV15 and TRBJ1-1, with 8 bases matching TRBD1. Germline lookup yields CDR1 LNHNV and CDR2 YYDKDF (reference sequence). V lost 1 base to trimming and J lost 1 base; unmatched junction nucleotides: 5. The CDR3 is 16 residues long. This chain's CDR3 is CATSRGGTGKNTEAFF. The CDR3 bases are TGTGCCACCAGCAGAGGTGGGACAGGTAAGAACACTGAAGCTTTCTTT.

The chain links TRBV28 to TRBJ1-1, with a weak D call TRBD1 (6 bases). The CDR3 sequence is 13 residues long. CDR1 and CDR2 (germline): MDHEN, SYDVKM. V was shortened by 2 bases and J by 8 bases, with 12 bases between the two germline ends. This chain's CDR3 is CASSLGGGREAFF. DNA for the CDR3: TGTGCCAGCAGTTTAGGAGGGGGGAGGGAAGCTTTCTTT.

The gene calls are TRBV5-1 and TRBJ2-1; 8 bases are shared with TRBD2. Per germline, CDR1 SGHRS and CDR2 YFSETQ. The junction had 8 bases not matched to a gene; V was cut back by 4 bases and J by 2 bases. This CDR3 spans 16 amino acids. This CDR3 is CASSTSGSFPYNEQFF. CDR3 coding DNA: TGCGCCAGCAGCACAAGCGGGAGTTTCCCCTACAATGAGCAGTTCTTC.

The chain is built from TRBV28 and TRBJ2-7; no firm D call. This CDR3 comprises 15 residues. The V gene lost 5 bases and the J gene lost 3 bases, with 17 bases spanning the gap. CDR1 is MDHEN and CDR2 is SYDVKM in the germline V gene. CDR3 in DNA: TGTGCCAGCAGTCCGCAGAGGACGGCCGACTACGAGCAGTACTTC. Translating it yields CASSPQRTADYEQYF.

The chain uses TRBV5-6 and TRBJ2-7; D is perhaps TRBD1 or TRBD2 (5 bases each). CDR3 size: 13 residues. From germline, CDR1 is SGHDT and CDR2 YYEEEE. Trimming took off 2 bases at V and 10 bases at J, with 16 bases between the two ends. The DNA for the CDR3 is TGTGCCAGCAGCTTACCATACCGGGACGCCCAGTACTTC. It specifies CASSLPYRDAQYF.

The chain uses TRBV6-5 and TRBJ2-1; 12 bases fit TRBD2. Germline V gene data show CDR1 as MNHEY and CDR2 as SVGAGI. Trimming removed 7 bases from V and 7 bases from J; junction bases left unmatched: 8. The CDR3 runs 15 residues. CDR3 sequence reads: CASTPGLAGSNEQFF. The DNA of the CDR3 is TGTGCCAGCACTCCCGGACTAGCGGGATCTAATGAGCAGTTCTTC.

The V and J genes are TRBV19 and TRBJ2-1; 10 bases map to TRBD2. CDR3 length: 16 amino acids. After removal of 6 bases from V and 0 bases from J, the junction contained 5 bases not matched to a gene. Per germline, CDR1 LNHDA and CDR2 SQIVND (reference sequence). The CDR3: CASSELAGLSYNEQFF. In nucleotides, the CDR3 is TGTGCCAGTAGCGAACTAGCGGGGCTCTCCTACAATGAGCAGTTCTTC. Complete variable domain (other parts from reference TRBV19 and TRBJ2-1): DGGITQSPKYLFRKEGQNVTLSCEQNLNHDAMYWYRQDPGQGLRLIYYSQIVNDFQKGDIAEGYSVSREKKESFPLTVTSAQKNPTAFYLCASSELAGLSYNEQFFGPGTRLTVL.

The rearrangement links TRBV5-1 to TRBJ2-7, with TRBD2 matching over 10 bases. The CDR3 extends over 18 amino acids. CDR1 SGHRS and CDR2 YFSETQ come from the germline V gene. V was clipped by 0 bases and J by 7 bases; unmatched bases: 16. DNA of the CDR3: TGCGCCAGCAGCTTGGAATTAAGCGGGAGGGCCCGAGTATCTGAGCAGTACTTC. It yields the protein CASSLELSGRARVSEQYF.

The chain carries TRBV5-5 and TRBJ1-1; D may be TRBD1 (5 bases). CDR3 size: 15 residues. V dropped 4 bases and J dropped 1 base, with 14 bases sitting between them. Germline CDR1 reads SGHKS; CDR2 reads YYEKEE (reference sequence). CDR3 protein: CASSGVREGNTEAFF. CDR3 nucleotides: TGTGCCAGCAGCGGGGTCAGGGAGGGGAACACTGAAGCTTTCTTT.

This rearrangement joins TRBV5-1 to TRBJ2-1; D unresolved. The CDR3 runs 17 residues. From germline, CDR1 is SGHRS and CDR2 YFSETQ. Trimming removed 0 bases from V and 0 bases from J, with 13 bases in between. CDR3 coding DNA: TGCGCCAGCAGCTTGGGGCCAGCGCAGAGCTCCTACAATGAGCAGTTCTTC. Its protein is CASSLGPAQSSYNEQFF.

V is TRBV29-1 and J is TRBJ1-2; D not certain. Germline CDR1 is SQVTM and CDR2 is ANQGSEA. Between the trimmed V and J ends, which lost 7 bases and 0 bases, there was a span of 9 bases. This CDR3 has 12 residues. CDR3 protein: CSARSTNYGYTF. The CDR3 bases are TGCAGCGCCCGATCAACTAACTATGGCTACACCTTC.

This chain uses TRBV5-6 with TRBJ1-2; 11 nucleotides line up with TRBD1. Germline loops: CDR1 SGHDT, CDR2 YYEEEE. Losses at the gene ends were 4 bases for V and 6 bases for J; bases not matched to a gene: 8. This CDR3 has 15 amino acids. CDR3 bases: TGTGCCAGCAGCGTACCGGGACAGGGGGTCAATGGCTACACCTTC. This translates into CASSVPGQGVNGYTF.

V gene TRBV5-1 combines with J gene TRBJ2-3; 8 positions match TRBD2. The germline V gene encodes CDR1 SGHRS and CDR2 YFSETQ. The CDR3 consists of 16 residues. Germline trimming cut 5 bases from V and 5 bases from J; bases unmatched to any gene: 13. CDR3: CASSHRLAGSGDTQYF. DNA of the CDR3: TGCGCCAGCAGTCATCGTCTAGCGGGCTCGGGAGATACGCAGTATTTT.

V gene TRBV5-1 combines with J gene TRBJ2-7; D possibly uses TRBD1 or TRBD2 (6 bases each). Germline V gene lookup returns CDR1 SGHRS and CDR2 YFSETQ. Trimming cost V 4 bases and J 2 bases, with 16 bases left between them. The CDR3 is made up of 15 amino acids. The CDR3 is CASSQGTRTTYEQYF. The CDR3 nucleotides are TGCGCCAGCAGCCAAGGGACAAGGACTACCTACGAGCAGTACTTC.